Shown below are 9 T cell receptor beta chains from a single sample sequenced in a study of radiation and T cells in renal cell carcinoma. The sample's time point: baseline pretreatment blood. The treatment is: 15 Gy SBRT to primary tumor, nephrectomy 4 weeks later. The protocol was immunoSEQ multiplex PCR, while the TCRdb copy is restricted to in-frame clones and leaves out a portion. Among 100,000 or so clones listed, less than 90% were seen once. Sequenced material: blood, taken from a patient whose treatment included radiotherapy and nephrectomy. The source of these receptors is a man aged 45-65 years with renal cell carcinoma.

This chain joins TRBV5-1 and TRBJ2-5; 14 nucleotides line up with TRBD2. Unmatched junction bases numbered 4, after V lost 3 bases and J lost 3 bases. Germline V gene lookup returns CDR1 SGHRS and CDR2 YFSETQ. The CDR3 spans 16 residues. CDR3 nucleotides: TGCGCCAGCAGCTCCGGGACTAGCGGGAGTAAAGAGACCCAGTACTTC. Its protein is CASSSGTSGSKETQYF.

The chain uses TRBV2 and TRBJ2-1, with TRBD1 matching 7 bases. Per germline, CDR1 SNHLY and CDR2 FYNNEI. The V and J ends lost 7 bases and 4 bases, in that order; junction bases with no gene match: 7. CDR3 length: 14 residues. The CDR3 DNA sequence: TGTGCCAGCAAAACAGGGGACCTTTACAATGAGCAGTTCTTC. It codes for CASKTGDLYNEQFF.

The V call is TRBV28, the J call TRBJ2-2, with TRBD1 identical over 7 bases. Germline V gene lookup returns CDR1 MDHEN and CDR2 SYDVKM. The junction had 2 bases not matched to a gene; V was cut back by 1 base and J by 6 bases. There are 14 residues in the CDR3. The CDR3 bases are TGTGCCAGCAGTTTATACAGGGGCCCCGGGGAGCTGTTTTTT. This sequence encodes CASSLYRGPGELFF.

The chain recombines TRBV4-1 with TRBJ2-7, with D possibly TRBD1 on 6 matching bases. Germline-derived CDR1 and CDR2 are MGHRA and YSYEKL. This CDR3 has 15 residues. Trimming cost V 4 bases and J 0 bases, with 13 bases left between them. In DNA form, the CDR3 reads TGCGCCAGCAGCCGAGCCACAGGGAGCTCCTACGAGCAGTACTTC. Its protein product is CASSRATGSSYEQYF.

V usage is TRBV19 and J usage is TRBJ2-1; D might be TRBD2 (6 bases). The V end was cut by 5 bases, the J end by 3 bases, with 20 bases between. CDR3 length: 17 amino acids. CDR1 and CDR2 (germline): LNHDA, SQIVND (reference sequence). The DNA of the CDR3 is TGTGCCAGTAGTCGGGAGTTCTACGACCCACTCTACAATGAGCAGTTCTTC. This sequence encodes CASSREFYDPLYNEQFF.

This chain uses TRBV7-9 with TRBJ1-2; 7 positions agree with TRBD1. V dropped 3 bases and J dropped 3; count of bases not matched to a gene: 1. Germline CDR1 SEHNR, CDR2 FQNEAQ (reference sequence). This CDR3 has 13 residues. CDR3 bases: TGTGCCAGCAGCTTCGGGACAGACTATGGCTACACCTTC. Its translation is CASSFGTDYGYTF.

The rearrangement uses TRBV19 and TRBJ2-1; 7 bases align to TRBD1. This CDR3 is 17 amino acids long. V shed 5 bases and J 3 bases; nucleotides not matched to a gene: 13. CDR1 is LNHDA, CDR2 SQIVND, per germline (reference sequence). The CDR3 loop is CASSSQNRGEGYNEQFF. The DNA of the CDR3 is TGTGCCAGTAGTTCACAAAACAGGGGAGAAGGCTACAATGAGCAGTTCTTC.

V gene TRBV28 combines with J gene TRBJ2-7; weak D call: TRBD1 (5 bases). Germline CDR1 and CDR2: MDHEN and SYDVKM. CDR3 length: 12 amino acids. Trimming removed 3 bases at V and 4 bases at J, with 7 bases between. DNA for the CDR3: TGTGCCAGCAGTTTGACAGTATACGAGCAGTACTTC. It encodes CASSLTVYEQYF.

The J gene is TRBJ2-1, the V gene TRBV6-1; D gene uncertain. Trimming took off 3 bases at V and 3 bases at J, with 3 bases between the two ends. Germline CDR1 reads MNHNS; CDR2 reads SASEGT. CDR3 length equals 12 residues. The CDR3 region is CASSEDYNEQFF. Written as DNA, the CDR3 is TGTGCCAGCAGTGAGGACTACAATGAGCAGTTCTTC.